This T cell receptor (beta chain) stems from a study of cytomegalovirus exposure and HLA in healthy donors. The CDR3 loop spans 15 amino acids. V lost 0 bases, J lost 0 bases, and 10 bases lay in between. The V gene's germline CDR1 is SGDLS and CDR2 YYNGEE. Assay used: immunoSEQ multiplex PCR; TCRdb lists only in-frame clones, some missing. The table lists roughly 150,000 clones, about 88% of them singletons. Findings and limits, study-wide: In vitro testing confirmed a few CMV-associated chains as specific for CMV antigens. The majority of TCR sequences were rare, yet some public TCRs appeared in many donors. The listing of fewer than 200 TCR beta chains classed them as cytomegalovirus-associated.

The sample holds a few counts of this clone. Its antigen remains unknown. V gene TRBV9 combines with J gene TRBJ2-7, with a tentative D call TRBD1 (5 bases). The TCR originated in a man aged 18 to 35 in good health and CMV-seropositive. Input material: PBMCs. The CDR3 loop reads CASSVAPTVSYEQYF. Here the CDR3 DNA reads TGTGCCAGCAGCGTAGCCCCGACAGTCTCCTACGAGCAGTACTTC.